The 10 T cell receptor beta chains reported below all come from one sample, sequenced in a study of immune evolution from preneoplasia to lung adenocarcinoma. Only in-frame clones appear in the TCRdb table, and some are missing; sequencing was by immunoSEQ multiplex PCR. The sample has 25,000 to 30,000 clones; roughly 74% are singletons. Source material: FFPE invasive lung adenocarcinoma tissue. These receptors all stem from a person between 55 and 69 years old with invasive lung adenocarcinoma. Some clones in this sample may be carry-over from other donors' samples.

The rearrangement uses TRBV19 and TRBJ1-5; D gene unclear. V was cut by 2 bases and J by 9 bases, with 8 bases left in between. The CDR3 has 12 amino acids. Germline V gene sequence: CDR1 LNHDA, CDR2 SQIVND (reference sequence). This CDR3 reads CASSIWTRPQHF. The CDR3 DNA reads as TGTGCCAGTAGTATATGGACCCGGCCCCAGCATTTT.

V and J are TRBV7-8 and TRBJ2-7, with 7 bases that match TRBD1. V lost 3 bases, J lost 0 bases, and 5 bases stayed unmatched. The CDR3 is 15 residues long. CDR1 is SGHVS and CDR2 is FQNEAQ in the germline V gene. CDR3 bases: TGTGCCAGCAGCTTCGGCCGGGACAGCTCCTACGAGCAGTACTTC. It yields the protein CASSFGRDSSYEQYF.

This clone is a singleton in its sample. The rearrangement joins TRBV5-1 to TRBJ1-3; the match to TRBD1 covers 10 bases. V lost 1 base, J lost 4 bases, and 8 bases stayed unmatched. CDR1 is SGHRS and CDR2 is YFSETQ in the germline V gene. There are 17 residues in the CDR3. CDR3 nucleotides: TGCGCCAGCAGCTTGCTGTTGACAGGGGGCGGAGGAAACACCATATATTTT. This translates into CASSLLLTGGGGNTIYF.

The chain recombines TRBV7-9 with TRBJ2-7, with 7 bases matching TRBD1. The CDR3 totals 14 residues. V lost 3 bases and J lost 5; bases outside the gene matches: 7. CDR1 and CDR2 (germline): SEHNR, FQNEAQ (reference sequence). The CDR3 spells CASSFGTANDEQYF. DNA of the CDR3: TGTGCCAGCAGCTTTGGGACAGCAAACGACGAGCAGTACTTC.

The chain carries TRBV11-2 and TRBJ2-5, with D tentatively TRBD2 (7 bases). V shed 2 bases and J shed 4 bases, with 23 bases lying between them. In germline, CDR1 is SGHAT, CDR2 FQNNGV. The CDR3 contains 18 residues. The CDR3: CASSLTVRGAGERETQYF. The DNA for the CDR3 is TGTGCCAGCAGCTTAACAGTACGGGGGGCGGGAGAGCGAGAGACCCAGTACTTC.

The chain employs TRBV7-3 and TRBJ2-7, with 11 nucleotides matching TRBD2. CDR3 length: 17 residues. The germline V gene has CDR1 SGHTA and CDR2 FQGTGA. The V segment lost 4 bases and the J segment 5 bases; nucleotides outside the gene matches: 13. CDR3 DNA: TGTGCCAGCAGCTCAACTAGCGGGAGAAAAGGGGCTCACGAGCAGTACTTC. The encoded protein is CASSSTSGRKGAHEQYF.

The rearrangement joins TRBV28 to TRBJ2-3; D gene uncertain. Trimming took off 1 base at V and 6 bases at J, with 5 bases between the two ends. The CDR3 runs to 12 residues. Germline CDR1 and CDR2: MDHEN and SYDVKM. CDR3: CASSLLSDTQYF. CDR3 bases: TGTGCCAGCAGTTTATTATCGGATACGCAGTATTTT.

CDR3 residues: CASSLEGTGQETQYF. The CDR3 DNA reads TGTGCCAGCAGCTTAGAAGGGACAGGCCAAGAGACCCAGTACTTC. This chain uses TRBV11-3 with TRBJ2-5, with 8 bases matching TRBD1. V lost 0 bases and J lost 1; bases outside the gene matches: 1. The germline V gene encodes CDR1 SGHNT and CDR2 YENEEA. The CDR3 sequence is 15 residues long.

V is TRBV5-8 and J is TRBJ2-5; D call uncertain. Germline loops: CDR1 SGHTS, CDR2 YDEGEE. The V end was cut by 2 bases, the J end by 2 bases, with 16 bases between. This CDR3 region has 16 residues. The CDR3 region has the DNA TGTGCCAGCAGCTTAGGCAGTAGAAACTCACAAGAGACCCAGTACTTC. Protein product: CASSLGSRNSQETQYF.

This chain connects TRBV6-1 to TRBJ1-2; D uncertain. The CDR3 has 13 residues. Germline lookup yields CDR1 MNHNS and CDR2 SASEGT. The V end was cut by 4 bases, the J end by 1 base, with 7 bases between. CDR3 in DNA: TGTGCCAGCAGTGTCGACCATAACTATGGCTACACCTTC. Translated, it gives CASSVDHNYGYTF.